This TCR beta chain was identified during a study of T-cell reconstitution after alpha-beta-depleted transplantation in children. Construction of the TCRbeta library involved unique molecular identifiers. TCRdb re-called the PCR reads through MiXCR, storing one row per CDR3 protein. Seen here are 670,000 or so distinct CDR3 sequences, roughly 14% observed once, and the top ten hold 0.75% to 0.85%. The CDR3 is made up of 13 amino acids. Germline lookup yields CDR1 SGHRS and CDR2 YFSETQ. With 1 base removed from V and 1 base from J, the gap between germline ends came to 6 bases. Many counts were recorded for this clonotype. Its matching antigen is unknown. Study results and caveats: At the one-year point after transplant, T-cell counts and TCRbeta diversity were found to come mostly from T cells that had been newly produced. Some patients' high day-60 TCRbeta diversity was traced to surviving recipient T cells and thymic progenitors. Reportedly, alpha-beta T cells present about two months post-transplant originated from several hundred expanded clones of graft origin.

The TCR originated in a girl aged 2 to 10 with congenital amegakaryocytic thrombocytopenia, due to receive a stem cell transplant. This chain links TRBV5-1 with TRBJ2-7; D is ambiguous. The input for sequencing was PBMCs, taken before TCRalphabeta/CD19-depleted stem cell transplant. The CDR3 coding sequence is TGCGCCAGCAGCTTGTGGCAGTCCTACGAGCAGTACTTC. Protein: CASSLWQSYEQYF.